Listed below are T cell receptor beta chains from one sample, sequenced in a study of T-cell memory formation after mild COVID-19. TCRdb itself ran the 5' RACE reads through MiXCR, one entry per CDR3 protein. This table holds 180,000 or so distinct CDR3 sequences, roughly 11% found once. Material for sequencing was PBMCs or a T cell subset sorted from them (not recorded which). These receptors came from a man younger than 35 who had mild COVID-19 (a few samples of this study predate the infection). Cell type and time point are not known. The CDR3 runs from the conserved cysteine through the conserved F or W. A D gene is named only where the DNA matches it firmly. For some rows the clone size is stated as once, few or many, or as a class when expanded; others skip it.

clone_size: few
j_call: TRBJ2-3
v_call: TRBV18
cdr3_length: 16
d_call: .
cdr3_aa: CASSPRQGGRTDTQYF
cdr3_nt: TGTGCCAGCTCACCCAGGCAGGGCGGGCGCACAGATACGCAGTATTTT

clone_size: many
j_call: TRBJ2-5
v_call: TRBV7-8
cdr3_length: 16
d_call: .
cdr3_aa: CASIWGMRGLQETQYF
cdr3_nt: TGTGCCAGCATATGGGGGATGCGGGGGCTTCAAGAGACCCAGTACTTC

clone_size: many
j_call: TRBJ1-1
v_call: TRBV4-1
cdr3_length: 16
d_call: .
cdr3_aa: CASSQEGSLWGTEAFF
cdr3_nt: TGCGCCAGCAGCCAAGAAGGGAGCCTTTGGGGGACTGAAGCTTTCTTT

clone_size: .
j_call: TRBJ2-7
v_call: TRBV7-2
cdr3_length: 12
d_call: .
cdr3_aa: CASSLSTYEQYF
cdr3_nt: TGTGCCAGCAGCCTTTCTACCTACGAGCAGTACTTC

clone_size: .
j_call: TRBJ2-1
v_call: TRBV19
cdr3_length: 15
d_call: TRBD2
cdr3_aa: CASSIKVAGGNEQFF
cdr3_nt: TGTGCCAGTAGTATTAAGGTAGCGGGGGGCAATGAGCAGTTCTTC

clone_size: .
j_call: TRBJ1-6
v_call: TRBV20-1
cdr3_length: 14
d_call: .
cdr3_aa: CSAREDRINSPLHF
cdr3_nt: TGCAGTGCTAGAGAGGACAGAATTAATTCACCCCTCCACTTT

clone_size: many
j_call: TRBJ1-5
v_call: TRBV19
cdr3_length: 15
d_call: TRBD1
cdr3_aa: CASTWDRVDNQPQHF
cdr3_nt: TGTGCCAGTACCTGGGACAGGGTCGATAATCAGCCCCAGCATTTT

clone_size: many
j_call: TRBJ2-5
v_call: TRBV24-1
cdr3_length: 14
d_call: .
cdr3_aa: CATSDSSRIETQYF
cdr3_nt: TGTGCCACCAGTGATTCTTCCAGGATCGAGACCCAGTACTTC

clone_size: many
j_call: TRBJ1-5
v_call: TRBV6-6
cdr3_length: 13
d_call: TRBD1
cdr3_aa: CASKYRGGQPQHF
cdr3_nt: TGTGCCAGCAAGTACAGGGGCGGACAGCCCCAGCATTTT

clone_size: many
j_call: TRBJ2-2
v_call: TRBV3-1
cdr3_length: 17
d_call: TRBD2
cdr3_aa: CASSPHTSGGVTGELFF
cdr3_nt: TGTGCCAGCAGCCCTCATACTAGCGGGGGCGTCACCGGGGAGCTGTTTTTT

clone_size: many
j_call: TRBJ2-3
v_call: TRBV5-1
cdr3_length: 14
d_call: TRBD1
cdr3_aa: CASSLFQGADTQYF
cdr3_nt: TGCGCCAGCAGCTTGTTTCAGGGGGCAGATACGCAGTATTTT

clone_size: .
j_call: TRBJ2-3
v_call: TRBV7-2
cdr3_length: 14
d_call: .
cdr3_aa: CASSLSRATDTQYF
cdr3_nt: TGTGCCAGCAGCTTAAGTCGGGCCACAGATACGCAGTATTTT

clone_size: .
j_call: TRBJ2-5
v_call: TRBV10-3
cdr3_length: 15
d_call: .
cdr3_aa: CAISESRGAGETQYF
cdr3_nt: TGTGCCATCAGTGAGTCGCGAGGAGCCGGGGAGACCCAGTACTTC

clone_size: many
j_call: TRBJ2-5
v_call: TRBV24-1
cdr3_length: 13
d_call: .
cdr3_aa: CATSDWTAETQYF
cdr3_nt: TGTGCCACCAGTGATTGGACAGCAGAGACCCAGTACTTC

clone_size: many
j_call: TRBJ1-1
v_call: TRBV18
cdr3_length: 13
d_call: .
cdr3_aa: CASSSQANTEAFF
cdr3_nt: TGTGCCAGCAGCTCGCAGGCTAACACTGAAGCTTTCTTT

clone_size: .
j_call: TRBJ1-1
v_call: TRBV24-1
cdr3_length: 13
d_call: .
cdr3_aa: CATRRRGNTEAFF
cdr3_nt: TGTGCCACCAGGAGGAGGGGGAACACTGAAGCTTTCTTT

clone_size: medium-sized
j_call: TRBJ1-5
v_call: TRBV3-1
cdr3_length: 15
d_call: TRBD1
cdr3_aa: CASSWGQGARQPQHF
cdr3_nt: TGTGCCAGCAGCTGGGGACAGGGGGCGAGGCAGCCCCAGCATTTT

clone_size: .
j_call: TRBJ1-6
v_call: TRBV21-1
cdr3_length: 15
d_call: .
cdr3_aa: CASSSRRGQDNTLHF
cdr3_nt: TGTGCCAGCAGCTCTCGTAGGGGACAGGATAACACCCTCCACTTT

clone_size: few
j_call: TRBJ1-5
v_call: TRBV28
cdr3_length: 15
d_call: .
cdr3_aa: CASSLPGGFVQPQHF
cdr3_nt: TGTGCCAGCAGTTTGCCCGGGGGTTTCGTCCAGCCCCAGCATTTT

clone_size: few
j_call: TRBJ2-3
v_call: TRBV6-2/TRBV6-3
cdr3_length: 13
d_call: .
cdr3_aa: CASSYYSSDTQYF
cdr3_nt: TGTGCCAGCAGTTACTATAGCTCCGATACGCAGTATTTT

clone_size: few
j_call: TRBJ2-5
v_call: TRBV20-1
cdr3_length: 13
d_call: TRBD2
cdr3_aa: CSAQTGGQETQYF
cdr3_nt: TGCAGTGCTCAAACGGGGGGGCAAGAGACCCAGTACTTC

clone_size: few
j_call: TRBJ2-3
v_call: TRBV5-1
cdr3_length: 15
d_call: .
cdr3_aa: CASSLLGTPTDTQYF
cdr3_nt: TGCGCCAGCAGCCTACTCGGGACTCCCACAGATACGCAGTATTTT

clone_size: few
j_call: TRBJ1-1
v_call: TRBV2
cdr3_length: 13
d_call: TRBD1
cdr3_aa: CASTGQANTEAFF
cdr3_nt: TGTGCCAGCACGGGACAGGCTAACACTGAAGCTTTCTTT

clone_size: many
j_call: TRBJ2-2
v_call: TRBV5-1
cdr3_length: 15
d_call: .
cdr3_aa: CASSGIGFGSGELFF
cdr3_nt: TGCGCCAGCAGCGGGATAGGGTTCGGGTCCGGGGAGCTGTTTTTT

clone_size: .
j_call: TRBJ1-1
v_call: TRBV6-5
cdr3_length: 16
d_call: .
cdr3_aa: CASSYGGGGMNTEAFF
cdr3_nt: TGTGCCAGCAGTTACGGAGGGGGTGGTATGAACACTGAAGCTTTCTTT

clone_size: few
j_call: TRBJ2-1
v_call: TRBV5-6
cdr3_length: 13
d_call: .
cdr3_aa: CASSFPGGRRQFF
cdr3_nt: TGTGCCAGCAGCTTCCCGGGGGGCCGTCGGCAGTTCTTC

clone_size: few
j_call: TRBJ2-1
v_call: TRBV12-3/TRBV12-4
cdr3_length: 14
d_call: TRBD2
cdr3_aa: CASTAGGPLYEQFF
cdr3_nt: TGTGCCAGCACGGCGGGGGGGCCTCTTTATGAGCAGTTCTTC

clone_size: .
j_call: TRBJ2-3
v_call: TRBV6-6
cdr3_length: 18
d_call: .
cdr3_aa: CASSYPTAPGQGTDTQYF
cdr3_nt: TGTGCCAGCAGTTACCCCACGGCACCGGGACAAGGCACAGATACGCAGTATTTT

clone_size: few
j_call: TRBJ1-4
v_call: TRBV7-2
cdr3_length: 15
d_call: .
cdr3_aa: CASSLQTGPNEKLFF
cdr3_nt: TGTGCCAGCAGCTTACAGACAGGACCGAATGAAAAACTGTTTTTT

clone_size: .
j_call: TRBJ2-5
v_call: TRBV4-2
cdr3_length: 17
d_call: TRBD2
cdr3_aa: CASSPTRSGGAGETQYF
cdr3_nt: TGTGCCAGCAGCCCCACCCGCTCGGGGGGGGCCGGGGAGACCCAGTACTTC

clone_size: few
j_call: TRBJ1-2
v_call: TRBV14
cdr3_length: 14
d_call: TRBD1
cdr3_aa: CASSRDRVVYGYTF
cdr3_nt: TGTGCCAGCAGCCGGGACAGGGTTGTCTATGGCTACACCTTC

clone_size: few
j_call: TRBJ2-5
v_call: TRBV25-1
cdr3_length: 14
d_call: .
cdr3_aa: CASSDRRAGETQYF
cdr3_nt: TGTGCCAGCAGTGACCGCAGGGCTGGGGAGACCCAGTACTTC

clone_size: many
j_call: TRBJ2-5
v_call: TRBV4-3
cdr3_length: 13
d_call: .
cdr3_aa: CASSQDGAKTQYF
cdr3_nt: TGCGCCAGCAGCCAAGATGGGGCCAAGACCCAGTACTTC

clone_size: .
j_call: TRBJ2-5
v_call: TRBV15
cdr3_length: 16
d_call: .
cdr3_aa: CATSRDQGTAQETQYF
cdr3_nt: TGTGCCACCAGCAGAGATCAGGGGACTGCGCAAGAGACCCAGTACTTC

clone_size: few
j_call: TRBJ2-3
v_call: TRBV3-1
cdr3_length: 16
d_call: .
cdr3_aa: CASSPRDPFSTDTQYF
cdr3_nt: TGTGCCAGCAGTCCCAGGGATCCGTTTAGCACAGATACGCAGTATTTT

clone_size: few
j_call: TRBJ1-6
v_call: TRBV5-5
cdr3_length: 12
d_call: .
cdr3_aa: CASSSTTSPLHF
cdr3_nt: TGTGCCAGCAGCTCTACTACTTCACCCCTCCACTTT

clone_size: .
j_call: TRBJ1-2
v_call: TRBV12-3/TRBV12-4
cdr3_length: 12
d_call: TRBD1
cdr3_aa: CASRGTGGGYTF
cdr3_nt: TGTGCCAGCAGGGGGACAGGGGGTGGCTACACCTTC

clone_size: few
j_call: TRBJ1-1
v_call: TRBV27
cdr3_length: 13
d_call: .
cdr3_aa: CASSFREVTEAFF
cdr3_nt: TGTGCCAGCAGTTTCCGCGAAGTCACTGAAGCTTTCTTT

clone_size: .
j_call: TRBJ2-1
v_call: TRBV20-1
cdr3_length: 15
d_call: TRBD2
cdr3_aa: CSARDPSGGWNEQFF
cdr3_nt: TGCAGTGCTAGAGATCCCAGCGGGGGCTGGAATGAGCAGTTCTTC

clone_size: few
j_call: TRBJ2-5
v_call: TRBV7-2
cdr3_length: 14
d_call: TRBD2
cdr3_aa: CASSLESGRKTQYF
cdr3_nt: TGTGCCAGCAGCTTAGAATCCGGGAGGAAGACCCAGTACTTC

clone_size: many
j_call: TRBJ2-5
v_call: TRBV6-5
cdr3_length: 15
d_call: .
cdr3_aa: CASSYLGIASVTQYF
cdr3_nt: TGTGCCAGCAGTTACCTCGGAATAGCCTCGGTTACCCAGTACTTC

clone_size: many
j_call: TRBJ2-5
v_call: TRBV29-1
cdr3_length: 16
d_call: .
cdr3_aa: CSVEGGDAAIQETQYF
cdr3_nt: TGCAGCGTTGAAGGGGGCGATGCTGCCATTCAAGAGACCCAGTACTTC

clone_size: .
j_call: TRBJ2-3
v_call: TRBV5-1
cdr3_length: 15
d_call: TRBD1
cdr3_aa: CASSLTGGWSDTQYF
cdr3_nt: TGCGCCAGCAGCCTTACAGGGGGCTGGTCAGATACGCAGTATTTT

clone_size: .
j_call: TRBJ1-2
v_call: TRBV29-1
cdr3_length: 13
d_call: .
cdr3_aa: CSAARDRDYGYTF
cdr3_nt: TGCAGCGCCGCCAGGGACCGCGACTATGGCTACACCTTC

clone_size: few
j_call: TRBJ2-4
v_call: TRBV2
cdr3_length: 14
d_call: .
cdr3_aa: CASRTGIAKNIQYF
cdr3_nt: TGTGCCAGCAGGACGGGAATAGCCAAAAACATTCAGTACTTC

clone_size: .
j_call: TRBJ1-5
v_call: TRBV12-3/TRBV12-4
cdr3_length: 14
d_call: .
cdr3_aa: CASSLRVGEQPQHF
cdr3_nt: TGTGCCAGCTCTCTAAGGGTAGGGGAACAGCCCCAGCATTTT

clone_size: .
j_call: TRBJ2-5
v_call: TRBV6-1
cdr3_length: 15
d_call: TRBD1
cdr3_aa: CASREQGARGETQYF
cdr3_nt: TGTGCCAGCAGGGAACAGGGGGCGAGAGGAGAGACCCAGTACTTC

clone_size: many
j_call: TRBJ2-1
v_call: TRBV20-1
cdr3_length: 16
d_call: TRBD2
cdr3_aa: CSARLAGASSYNEQFF
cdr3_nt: TGCAGTGCTAGACTAGCGGGGGCTAGCTCCTACAATGAGCAGTTCTTC

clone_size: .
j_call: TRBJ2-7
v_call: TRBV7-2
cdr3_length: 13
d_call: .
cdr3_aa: CASSLAPGYEQYF
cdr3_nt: TGTGCCAGCAGCTTAGCGCCGGGGTACGAGCAGTACTTC

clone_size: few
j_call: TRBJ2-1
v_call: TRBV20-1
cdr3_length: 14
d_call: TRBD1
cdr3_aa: CSARTGGSMDEQFF
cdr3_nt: TGCAGTGCTAGGACAGGGGGCTCGATGGATGAGCAGTTCTTC

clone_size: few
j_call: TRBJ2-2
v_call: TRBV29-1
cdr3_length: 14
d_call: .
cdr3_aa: CSAKGGLNTGELFF
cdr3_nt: TGCAGCGCCAAAGGGGGGCTAAACACCGGGGAGCTGTTTTTT

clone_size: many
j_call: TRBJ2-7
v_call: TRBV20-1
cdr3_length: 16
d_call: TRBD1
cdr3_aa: CSARDPTGGDAYEQYF
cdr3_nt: TGCAGTGCTAGAGATCCGACAGGGGGCGACGCATACGAGCAGTACTTC

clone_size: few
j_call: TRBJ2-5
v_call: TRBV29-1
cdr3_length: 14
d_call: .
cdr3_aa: CSVGNSAVGETQYF
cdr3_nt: TGCAGCGTTGGAAATTCCGCGGTGGGAGAGACCCAGTACTTC

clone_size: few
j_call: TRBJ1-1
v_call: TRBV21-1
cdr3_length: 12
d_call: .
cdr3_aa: CASKGHMTEAFF
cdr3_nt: TGTGCCAGCAAAGGACACATGACTGAAGCTTTCTTT

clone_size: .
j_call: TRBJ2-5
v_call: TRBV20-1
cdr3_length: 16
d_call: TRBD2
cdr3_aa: CSAIDPTSGGVETQYF
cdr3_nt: TGCAGTGCCATCGACCCGACTAGCGGGGGGGTAGAGACCCAGTACTTC

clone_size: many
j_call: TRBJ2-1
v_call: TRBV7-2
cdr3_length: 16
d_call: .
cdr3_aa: CASSSNMWGGYNEQFF
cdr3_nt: TGTGCCAGCAGCTCGAATATGTGGGGAGGATACAATGAGCAGTTCTTC

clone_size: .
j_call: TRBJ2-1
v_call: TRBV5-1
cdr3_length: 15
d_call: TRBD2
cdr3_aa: CASSSLAGGPNEQFF
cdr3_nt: TGCGCCAGCAGCTCACTAGCGGGGGGGCCCAATGAGCAGTTCTTC

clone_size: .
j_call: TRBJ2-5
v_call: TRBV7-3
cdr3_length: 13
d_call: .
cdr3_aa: CASSRGAVETQYF
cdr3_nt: TGTGCCAGCAGCCGGGGGGCCGTAGAGACCCAGTACTTC

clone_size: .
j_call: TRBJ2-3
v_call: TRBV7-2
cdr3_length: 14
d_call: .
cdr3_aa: CASSLDQGTDTQYF
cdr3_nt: TGTGCCAGCAGCTTAGACCAGGGGACAGATACGCAGTATTTT

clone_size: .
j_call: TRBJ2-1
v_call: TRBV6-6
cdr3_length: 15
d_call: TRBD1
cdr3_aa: CASSWPGQGINEQFF
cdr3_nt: TGTGCCAGCAGTTGGCCGGGACAGGGAATAAATGAGCAGTTCTTC